The present T cell receptor beta chain was sequenced within a study of preoperative IRX-2 immunotherapy in early breast cancer. Clones were sequenced by immunoSEQ multiplex PCR, and TCRdb holds only the in-frame ones, with some missing. The data contain about 3,600 clones, more than 70% of them singletons. Germline loops: CDR1 MNHGY, CDR2 SAAAGT. With 4 bases removed from V and 1 base from J, the gap between germline ends came to 7 bases. The CDR3 is 13 residues long. Treatment defined: preoperative locoregional IRX-2 cytokine immunotherapy. Patients received preoperative, locoregional IRX-2 cytokine immunotherapy in a phase Ib study.

Sample: tumor tissue, taken before IRX-2 immunotherapy. The TCR comes from a human donor with breast cancer. The chain carries TRBV6-8 and TRBJ1-1, with D perhaps TRBD1 (6 bases). CDR3 nucleotides: TGTGCCAGCAGTTGGACAGAGAACACTGAAGCTTTCTTT. Translated: CASSWTENTEAFF.